These 31 T cell receptor beta chains were all obtained from the same sample, sequenced in a study of HIV-infected patients and healthy controls. Alpha and beta constant-region primers primed reverse transcription of around 550 ng RNA. Each of the alpha and beta chains got its own library through chain-specific third strand synthesis with indices. Using its own MiXCR run on the 5' RACE reads, TCRdb lists one record per CDR3 protein. The sample includes some 9,600 distinct CDR3 sequences, roughly a tenth of them seen just once. The repertoire came from unfractionated whole blood and reflected all unsorted peripheral T cells. Source: blood, taken before antiretroviral therapy. The origin of the receptors is an adult with HIV infection.

Ten or more counts support this clonotype. The chain joins TRBV7-2 to TRBJ1-5; tentative D call: TRBD1 (5 bases). In germline, CDR1 is SGHTA, CDR2 FQGNSA. The V end was cut by 4 bases, the J end by 6 bases, with 19 bases between. This CDR3 region has 16 residues. In DNA form, the CDR3 reads TGTGCCAGCAGCTCAGGGACCGGCGCTTACAGTCAGCCCCAGCATTTT. Translated, it gives CASSSGTGAYSQPQHF. The full variable domain, its missing parts supplied by reference TRBV7-2 and TRBJ1-5, is GAGVSQSPSNKVTEKGKDVELRCDPISGHTALYWYRQSLGQGLEFLIYFQGNSAPDKSGLPSDRFSAERTGGSVSTLTIQRTQQEDSAVYLCASSSGTGAYSQPQHFGDGTRLSIL.

CDR3 coding DNA: TGTGCCAGCAGTGGGCCGGGACAGGCTTTATACGAGCAGTACTTC. This sequence encodes CASSGPGQALYEQYF. The chain joins TRBV6-1 to TRBJ2-7; 8 bases are shared with TRBD1. V was pared by 4 bases and J by 4 bases, with 9 bases of the junction left unmatched. The CDR3 length is 15 residues. The germline V gene encodes CDR1 MNHNS and CDR2 SASEGT.

The CDR3 nucleotides read TGTGCCAGCAGTTTCGGCGGCTATAGCAATCAGCCCCAGCATTTT. This encodes CASSFGGYSNQPQHF. V gene TRBV12-3 or TRBV12-4 combines with J gene TRBJ1-5; no firm D call. Trimming pared 3 bases from V and 0 bases from J, leaving 9 bases between. The CDR3 is made up of 15 amino acids.

This clonotype was detected ten times or more. This CDR3 is CASSFDRGFEKLFF. Written as DNA, the CDR3 is TGTGCCAGCAGTTTCGACAGGGGATTCGAAAAACTGTTTTTT. J is TRBJ1-4 and V is TRBV12-3 or TRBV12-4, with 8 nucleotides matching TRBD1. This CDR3 has 14 residues. With 3 bases clipped from V and 8 bases from J, the junction kept 5 bases outside the gene matches.

The chain employs TRBV2 and TRBJ2-5; no definite D call. The CDR3 loop spans 15 amino acids. V lost 6 bases and J lost 1, with 15 bases in between. Germline V gives CDR1 SNHLY, CDR2 FYNNEI. The DNA of the CDR3 is TGTGCCAGCAGACCTGCTACTATACTCCAAGAGACCCAGTACTTC. Its protein is CASRPATILQETQYF.

V and J are TRBV3-1 and TRBJ1-1; D unresolved. Deletions cut 4 bases from V and 5 bases from J, with 11 bases between. CDR3 size: 13 residues. CDR1 and CDR2 from the germline V gene are LGHDT and YNNKEL (reference sequence). The CDR3 DNA follows: TGTGCCAGCAGCCCTTTCGCGGGGACTGAAGCTTTCTTT. Protein sequence: CASSPFAGTEAFF.

This clonotype was found many times. This chain connects TRBV12-3 or TRBV12-4 to TRBJ1-5; no definite D call. Trimming pared 3 bases from V and 5 bases from J, leaving 11 bases between. This CDR3 is 14 amino acids long. This CDR3 reads CASSFGSHYQPQHF. CDR3 coding DNA: TGTGCCAGCAGTTTTGGCAGTCATTATCAGCCCCAGCATTTT.

This clonotype occurred many times. This sequence joins TRBV12-3 or TRBV12-4 and TRBJ2-1; perhaps D is TRBD1 or TRBD2 (6 bases each). V was clipped by 4 bases and J by 12 bases, with 19 bases between them. The CDR3 is 14 residues long. This CDR3 reads CASSSYQGTFGQFF. The CDR3 coding sequence is TGTGCCAGCAGTTCCTACCAGGGGACTTTTGGGCAGTTCTTC.

CDR3 amino acids: CASSFKGGGFFQETQYF. The CDR3 DNA reads TGTGCCAGCAGCTTTAAGGGCGGGGGCTTTTTCCAAGAGACCCAGTACTTC. The rearrangement joins TRBV7-2 to TRBJ2-5, with D tentatively TRBD2 (7 bases). CDR3 size: 17 residues. The germline V and J ends were trimmed by 3 bases and 1 base, with 18 bases remaining between them. Per the germline V gene, CDR1 is SGHTA and CDR2 is FQGNSA.

This clonotype was observed many times. This chain connects TRBV7-2 to TRBJ1-1; no firm D call. Germline lookup yields CDR1 SGHTA and CDR2 FQGNSA. Trimming left V 3 bases short and J 7 bases short, with 6 bases between. This CDR3 has 11 amino acids. CDR3 sequence reads: CASSLGGEAFF. Written as DNA, the CDR3 is TGTGCCAGCAGCTTGGGAGGTGAAGCTTTCTTT.

In this sample, this clonotype turned up many times. In DNA, the CDR3 is TGTGCCAGCAGTTTATTCCCCGGAGGGCCGGGTGACTACGAGCAGTACTTC. Translating it yields CASSLFPGGPGDYEQYF. The chain is built from TRBV27 and TRBJ2-7; TRBD2 might be the D (6 bases). Germline values: CDR1 MNHEY, CDR2 SMNVEV (reference sequence). V was pared by 1 base and J by 3 bases, with 19 bases between. CDR3 size: 17 residues.

The chain couples TRBV4-1 to TRBJ1-1, with a possible D match to TRBD1 (5 bases). CDR3 length: 15 residues. V was cut by 3 bases and J by 3 bases, with 14 bases left in between. CDR1 and CDR2 from the germline V gene are MGHRA and YSYEKL. The CDR3 region is CASSHFGGGHTEAFF. CDR3 coding DNA: TGCGCCAGCAGCCACTTTGGCGGGGGTCACACTGAAGCTTTCTTT.

The genes are TRBV5-5 and TRBJ2-1, with D perhaps TRBD1 (6 bases). Germline assignment: CDR1 SGHKS and CDR2 YYEKEE (reference sequence). Trimming stripped 3 bases from V and 0 bases from J, with 10 bases between. The CDR3 totals 15 residues. CDR3 nucleotide sequence: TGTGCCAGCAGCTACAGGGAGTACTCCTACAATGAGCAGTTCTTC. It specifies CASSYREYSYNEQFF. The full variable domain, with the rest looked up from reference TRBV5-5 and TRBJ2-1, is DAGVTQSPTHLIKTRGQQVTLRCSPISGHKSVSWYQQVLGQGPQFIFQYYEKEERGRGNFPDRFSARQFPNYSSELNVNALLLGDSALYLCASSYREYSYNEQFFGPGTRLTVL.

The rearrangement uses TRBV12-3 or TRBV12-4 and TRBJ2-3; maybe TRBD1 (6 bases). V was cut by 8 bases and J by 6 bases, with 12 bases left in between. The length of the CDR3 is 12 residues. The CDR3, as DNA: TGTGCCAGCTGGCGACAGGCGGATACGCAGTATTTT. Protein: CASWRQADTQYF.

This clonotype was seen once. A read error is possible here, since a much larger clone lies one base away. V and J are TRBV6-2 or TRBV6-3 and TRBJ1-1; 9 positions match TRBD1. Per the germline V gene, CDR1 is MNHEY and CDR2 is SVGEGT. The CDR3 extends over 14 amino acids. J gave up 1 base and V 7 bases, and 4 bases lay outside the gene matches. CDR3 DNA: TGTGCCAGCATTCTGACAGGGGGGAACACTGAAGCTTTCTTT. It is translated as CASILTGGNTEAFF.

This clonotype was counted ten times or more. The chain combines TRBV5-1 with TRBJ1-1; D not certain. The germline CDR1 and CDR2 sequences are SGHRS and YFSETQ. The ends were cut back, 2 bases at V and 1 base at J, with 6 bases in the middle. The CDR3 consists of 13 residues. For the CDR3, the DNA is TGCGCCAGCAGCTTTTCAGAGAACACTGAAGCTTTCTTT. As protein: CASSFSENTEAFF.

This clonotype was picked up many times. J is TRBJ2-1 and V is TRBV6-2 or TRBV6-3; D is unclear. V was trimmed by 6 bases and J by 11 bases, leaving 14 bases between them. The CDR3 spans 12 residues. Germline CDR1 and CDR2: MNHEY and SVGEGT. CDR3 region: CASRNGVNQQFF. For the CDR3, the DNA is TGTGCCAGCAGAAACGGTGTGAATCAGCAGTTCTTC.

This clonotype was observed many times. The chain is built from TRBV30 and TRBJ2-3; TRBD2 might be the D (6 bases). CDR1 is GTSNPN, CDR2 SVGIG, per germline (reference sequence). V was pared by 0 bases and J by 3 bases, with 10 bases between. The CDR3 is 14 residues long. This chain's CDR3 is CAWSVGRETDTQYF. The CDR3 DNA follows: TGTGCCTGGAGTGTAGGTCGGGAGACAGATACGCAGTATTTT.

This clonotype was observed a handful of times. A much more abundant neighbour one base away suggests this may be a read error. The rearrangement links TRBV7-7 to TRBJ2-2, with 12 positions matching TRBD1. This CDR3 spans 15 amino acids. Per germline, CDR1 SSHAT and CDR2 FNYEAQ (reference sequence). The CDR3 region has the DNA TGTGCCAGCAGCACGGGACAGGGGGCTACCGGGGATCTGTTTTTT. Residues: CASSTGQGATGDLFF.

This clonotype was seen at least ten times. The J gene is TRBJ2-3, the V gene TRBV5-1; perhaps D is TRBD1 or TRBD2 (6 bases each). V was clipped by 0 bases and J by 5 bases, with 16 bases between them. Germline V CDR1 and CDR2: SGHRS, YFSETQ. The CDR3 covers 16 residues. The CDR3, as DNA: TGCGCCAGCAGCTTGGCCGAGGGGGGCCGAGGAGATACGCAGTATTTT. It codes for CASSLAEGGRGDTQYF.

This clonotype was seen many times. This chain uses TRBV6-6 with TRBJ2-2; 12 bases are shared with TRBD1. This CDR3 has 20 amino acids. The trim removed 10 bases at V and 2 bases at J, leaving 20 bases unmatched. Germline V gene lookup returns CDR1 MNHNY and CDR2 SVGAGI (reference sequence). Written as DNA, the CDR3 is TGTGCCATCCGGGACAGGGGGCGCGTGGTAGCGGGAGGTAACACCGGGGAGCTGTTTTTT. Translation: CAIRDRGRVVAGGNTGELFF.

This clonotype was seen at least ten times. The chain is built from TRBV20-1 and TRBJ2-1, with TRBD2 matching over 7 bases. The CDR3 has 14 amino acids. J gave up 3 bases and V 5 bases, and 7 bases lay outside the gene matches. The V gene's germline CDR1 is DFQATT and CDR2 SNEGSKA (reference sequence). The CDR3 nucleotides read TGCAGTGCTTTGCTAGCGGAAAGCTACAATGAGCAGTTCTTC. It encodes CSALLAESYNEQFF.

This clonotype appeared many times. The rearrangement uses TRBV11-2 and TRBJ2-3; D uncertain. The CDR3 is 14 amino acids. Trimming removed 1 base at V and 0 bases at J, with 5 bases between. CDR1 is SGHAT, CDR2 FQNNGV, per germline. The CDR3 nucleotides read TGTGCCAGCAGCTTAGTAGGAAGCACAGATACGCAGTATTTT. Translated, it gives CASSLVGSTDTQYF.

Ten or more counts support this clonotype. The chain links TRBV24-1 to TRBJ2-3, with 10 positions matching TRBD2. With V trimmed by 0 bases and J by 6 bases, 17 bases remained unmatched. The CDR3 sequence is 20 residues long. Germline V gene lookup returns CDR1 KGHDR and CDR2 SFDVKD. CDR3 sequence (DNA): TGTGCCACCAGTGATTTGAGTATCGAGCGGGAGGGCTTTCCCGCGGATACGCAGTATTTT. Translation: CATSDLSIEREGFPADTQYF.

V and J are TRBV6-5 and TRBJ1-1; D perhaps matches TRBD1 (5 bases). V dropped 6 bases and J dropped 0 bases, with 11 bases sitting between them. Germline values: CDR1 MNHEY, CDR2 SVGAGI. There are 14 residues in the CDR3. In DNA form, the CDR3 reads TGTGCCAGCAGCGCCGGGACTTTGAACACTGAAGCTTTCTTT. Encoded protein: CASSAGTLNTEAFF.

This clonotype was detected ten times or more. The rearrangement joins TRBV24-1 to TRBJ1-5; D ambiguous. The germline V gene encodes CDR1 KGHDR and CDR2 SFDVKD. V lost 4 bases to trimming and J lost 6 bases, with 15 bases between them. The CDR3 is 15 amino acids. The CDR3 DNA follows: TGTGCCACCAGTGACCACCGTGGAGAGAGTCAGCCCCAGCATTTT. Translating gives CATSDHRGESQPQHF.

This clonotype has ten or more counts. CDR3 bases: TGCGCCAGCAGCTTGTTGGGGGCAGGCAATCAGCCCCAGCATTTT. It yields the protein CASSLLGAGNQPQHF. The rearrangement joins TRBV5-1 to TRBJ1-5; D is perhaps TRBD1 (6 bases). Deletions cut 1 base from V and 2 bases from J, with 10 bases between. CDR1 and CDR2 (germline): SGHRS, YFSETQ. The length of the CDR3 is 15 residues.

This clonotype qualifies as large. This chain links TRBV2 with TRBJ1-4; D gene unclear. The CDR3 consists of 13 residues. CDR1 and CDR2 from the germline V gene are SNHLY and FYNNEI. For the CDR3, the DNA is TGTGCGACCGAGGCCGCAACTAATGAAAAACTGTTTTTT. Translating it yields CATEAATNEKLFF.

This clonotype was observed a few times. The J gene is TRBJ2-3, the V gene TRBV15; D not resolved. The CDR3 runs to 13 residues. Trimming shortened V by 0 bases and J by 6 bases, and 7 bases separated the two germline ends. Germline V gives CDR1 LNHNV, CDR2 YYDKDF (reference sequence). CDR3 in DNA: TGTGCCACCAGCAGAGATCAGATCGATACGCAGTATTTT. Translation gives CATSRDQIDTQYF.

This clonotype was picked up many times. The J gene is TRBJ2-1, the V gene TRBV27; no clear D. This CDR3 has 14 residues. Looked up from germline, CDR1 is MNHEY and CDR2 is SMNVEV (reference sequence). The germline V and J ends were trimmed by 4 bases and 8 bases, with 15 bases remaining between them. CDR3 sequence (DNA): TGTGCCAGCAGTTCCATTATGGCGACGGATGAGCAGTTCTTC. Protein sequence: CASSSIMATDEQFF.

This clonotype was found many times. The V gene is TRBV7-2, the J gene TRBJ2-5; D perhaps matches TRBD1 (6 bases). The CDR3 sequence is 16 residues long. The V end was cut by 3 bases, the J end by 1 base, with 15 bases between. Germline V lookup: CDR1 SGHTA, CDR2 FQGNSA. CDR3 DNA sequence: TGTGCCAGCAGCTTCCCTCGGACAGCCCTCCAAGAGACCCAGTACTTC. Its protein is CASSFPRTALQETQYF. The full variable domain, rest sourced from reference TRBV7-2 and TRBJ2-5, is GAGVSQSPSNKVTEKGKDVELRCDPISGHTALYWYRQSLGQGLEFLIYFQGNSAPDKSGLPSDRFSAERTGGSVSTLTIQRTQQEDSAVYLCASSFPRTALQETQYFGPGTRLLVL.